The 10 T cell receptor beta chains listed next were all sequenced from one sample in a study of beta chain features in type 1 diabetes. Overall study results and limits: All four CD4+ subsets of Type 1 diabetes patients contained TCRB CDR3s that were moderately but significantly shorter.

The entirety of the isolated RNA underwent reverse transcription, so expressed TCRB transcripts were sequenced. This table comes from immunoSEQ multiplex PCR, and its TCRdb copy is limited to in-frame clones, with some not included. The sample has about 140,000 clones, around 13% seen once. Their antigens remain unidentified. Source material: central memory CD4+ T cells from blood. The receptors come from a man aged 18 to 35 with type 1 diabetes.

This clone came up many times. CDR3 residues: CASSLGTGGREQYF. The DNA for the CDR3 is TGTGCCAGCAGCCTCGGGACAGGGGGCCGAGAGCAGTACTTC. This chain uses TRBV14 with TRBJ2-7; 12 bases are a match to TRBD1. From germline, CDR1 is SGHDN and CDR2 FVKESK. The CDR3 consists of 14 residues. The V segment lost 4 bases and the J segment 7 bases; nucleotides outside the gene matches: 5.

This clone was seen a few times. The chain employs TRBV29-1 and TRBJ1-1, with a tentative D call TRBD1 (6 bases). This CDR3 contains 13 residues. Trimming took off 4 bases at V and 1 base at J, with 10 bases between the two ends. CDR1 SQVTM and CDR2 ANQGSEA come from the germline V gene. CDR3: CSVAETGNTEAFF. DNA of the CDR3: TGCAGCGTTGCCGAGACAGGGAACACTGAAGCTTTCTTT. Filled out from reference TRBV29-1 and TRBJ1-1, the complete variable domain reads SAVISQKPSRDICQRGTSLTIQCQVDSQVTMMFWYRQQPGQSLTLIATANQGSEATYESGFVIDKFPISRPNLTFSTLTVSNMSPEDSSIYLCSVAETGNTEAFFGQGTRLTVV.

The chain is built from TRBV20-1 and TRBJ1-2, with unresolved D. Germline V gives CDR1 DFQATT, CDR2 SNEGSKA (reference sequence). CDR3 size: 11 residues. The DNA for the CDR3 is TGCAGCATTCTTAGAGGCTATGGCTACACCTTC. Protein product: CSILRGYGYTF.

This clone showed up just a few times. CDR3 DNA sequence: TGTGCCAGCAGTGAAGGATCACCCCTCCACTTT. Translated, it gives CASSEGSPLHF. The rearrangement joins TRBV2 to TRBJ1-6; D unclear. Trimming took 1 base from V and 10 from J, leaving 2 bases between them. Germline V gene sequence: CDR1 SNHLY, CDR2 FYNNEI. CDR3 length: 11 residues. Variable domain in full (rest from reference TRBV2 and TRBJ1-6): EPEVTQTPSHQVTQMGQEVILRCVPISNHLYFYWYRQILGQKVEFLVSFYNNEISEKSEIFDDQFSVERPDGSNFTLKIRSTKLEDSAMYFCASSEGSPLHFGNGTRLTVT.

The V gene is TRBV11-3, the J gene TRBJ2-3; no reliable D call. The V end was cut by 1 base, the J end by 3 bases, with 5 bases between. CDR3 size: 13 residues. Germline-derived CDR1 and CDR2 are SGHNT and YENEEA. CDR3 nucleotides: TGTGCCAGCAGCTTAGGGGAAACAGATACGCAGTATTTT. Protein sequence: CASSLGETDTQYF.

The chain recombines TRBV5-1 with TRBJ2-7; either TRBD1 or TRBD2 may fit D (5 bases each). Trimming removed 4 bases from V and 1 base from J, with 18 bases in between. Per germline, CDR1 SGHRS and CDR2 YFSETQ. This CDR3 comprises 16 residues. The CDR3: CASSILRDPASYEQYF. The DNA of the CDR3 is TGCGCCAGCAGCATTCTCCGGGACCCCGCGTCCTACGAGCAGTACTTC.

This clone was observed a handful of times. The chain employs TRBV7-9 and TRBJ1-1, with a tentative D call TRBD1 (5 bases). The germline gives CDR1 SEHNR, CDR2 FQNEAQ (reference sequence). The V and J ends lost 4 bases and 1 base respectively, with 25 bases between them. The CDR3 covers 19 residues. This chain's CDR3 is CASSSDARLTDRSNTEAFF. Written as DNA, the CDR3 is TGTGCCAGCAGCTCTGACGCAAGGCTGACAGATAGATCGAACACTGAAGCTTTCTTT. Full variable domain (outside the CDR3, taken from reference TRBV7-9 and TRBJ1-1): DTGVSQNPRHKITKRGQNVTFRCDPISEHNRLYWYRQTLGQGPEFLTYFQNEAQLEKSRLLSDRFSAERPKGSFSTLEIQRTEQGDSAMYLCASSSDARLTDRSNTEAFFGQGTRLTVV.

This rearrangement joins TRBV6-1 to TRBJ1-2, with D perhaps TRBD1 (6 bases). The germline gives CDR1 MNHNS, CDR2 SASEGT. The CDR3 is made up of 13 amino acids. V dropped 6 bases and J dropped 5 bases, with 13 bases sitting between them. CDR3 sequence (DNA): TGTGCCAGCAGGGCCGCAGGGGATTATGGCTACACCTTC. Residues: CASRAAGDYGYTF.

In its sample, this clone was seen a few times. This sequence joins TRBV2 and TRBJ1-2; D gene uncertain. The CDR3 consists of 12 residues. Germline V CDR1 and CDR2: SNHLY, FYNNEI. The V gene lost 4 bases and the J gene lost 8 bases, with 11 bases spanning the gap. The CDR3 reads CASSATEEGYTF. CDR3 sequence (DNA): TGTGCCAGCAGTGCGACGGAGGAGGGCTACACCTTC.

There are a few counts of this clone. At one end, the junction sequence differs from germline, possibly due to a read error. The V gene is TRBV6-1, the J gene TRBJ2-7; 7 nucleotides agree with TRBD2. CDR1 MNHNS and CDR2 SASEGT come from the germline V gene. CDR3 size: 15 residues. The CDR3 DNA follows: TGTGCCAGCAGCGAAGCGGGGCCCCGGGGCTACGAGCAGTACTTC. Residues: CASSEAGPRGYEQYF.